This T cell receptor (beta chain) emerged from a study of T cells in Graves' hyperthyroidism and ophthalmopathy. Study conclusions and caveats: Most thyroid clonotypes expanded above 0.001 were also detected in blood.

Recently diagnosed hyperthyroidism of less than 2 months' duration affected patients aged 18 to 65. Fresh 10 ml peripheral blood yielded PBMCs. Looked up from germline, CDR1 is SGHRS and CDR2 is YFSETQ. The CDR3 consists of 16 residues. The ends were cut back, 4 bases at V and 3 bases at J, with 17 bases in the middle. TCR beta CDR3 regions were amplified from RNA transcripts. The HTBI primer set served for first-round RT-PCR of the TCR CDR3. A single record per CDR3 protein comes from TCRdb applying MiXCR to the multiplex PCR reads. The top ten hold around 9.2% of the sample, which has around 350,000 distinct CDR3 sequences, roughly 13% seen once. This clonotype was recorded many times. The antigen is undetermined.

The chain has TRBV5-1 and TRBJ1-5; D ambiguous. Sequenced material: blood. The TCR sequence derives from a young woman with Graves' hyperthyroidism. This CDR3 is CASSPRPGGINQPQHF. CDR3 DNA: TGCGCCAGCAGCCCGCGCCCCGGAGGGATCAATCAGCCCCAGCATTTT.